The present T cell receptor (beta chain) was sequenced within a study of blood T cell repertoires in COVID-19. Study-wide context: Samples representing acute and convalescent COVID-19 were sourced from the United States, Italy and Spain. Sources were T cells, B-cell-depleted T cells, or PBMCs; the material itself was cDNA or gDNA.

Assay used: immunoSEQ multiplex PCR; TCRdb lists only in-frame clones, some missing. The table records over 200,000 clones, about 85% of them present only once. The TCR was taken from a woman aged 18-29 years who had recovered from COVID-19. The sample taken for sequencing was peripheral blood.

CDR3 region: CASSQERAGGTGELFF. DNA of the CDR3: TGCGCCAGCAGCCAAGAAAGGGCAGGGGGAACCGGGGAGCTGTTTTTT. The chain employs TRBV4-3 and TRBJ2-2, with 7 bases identical to TRBD1. CDR3 length equals 16 residues. Germline lookup yields CDR1 LGHNA and CDR2 YSLEER. The trim removed 0 bases at V and 5 bases at J, leaving 6 bases unmatched.